This entry lists 29 T cell receptor beta chains sequenced from one sample in a study of cytomegalovirus exposure and HLA in healthy donors. PCR involved 60 Vbeta and 13 Jbeta primers. Profiling relied on immunoSEQ multiplex PCR, and the TCRdb table lists in-frame clones only, not all of them. Here the sample spans about 88,000 clones, more than 80% being singletons. The sequencing sample was made of PBMCs. The source of these receptors is a man younger than 35 in good health and CMV-seronegative.

The sample holds a few counts of this clone. The chain is built from TRBV7-2 and TRBJ2-2, with TRBD1 matching 9 bases. The CDR3 length is 17 residues. Germline V CDR1 and CDR2: SGHTA, FQGNSA. The trim removed 5 bases at V and 5 bases at J, leaving 12 bases unmatched. The CDR3 loop reads CASSHKQGAPRTGELFF. CDR3 nucleotides: TGTGCCAGCAGCCACAAACAGGGGGCGCCCCGAACCGGGGAGCTGTTTTTT.

The CDR3 DNA reads as TGTGCCAGCAGTTCCCTGACAGGTCGGTTAAAACTGTTTTTT. Amino acids: CASSSLTGRLKLFF. J is TRBJ1-4 and V is TRBV28; a weak D match, TRBD1 (6 bases). CDR1 is MDHEN and CDR2 is SYDVKM in the germline V gene. CDR3 length equals 14 residues. Trimming cost V 4 bases and J 10 bases, with 16 bases left between them.

This clone appeared once. J is TRBJ2-1 and V is TRBV6-1; a weak D match, TRBD1 (6 bases). Trimming pared 4 bases from V and 3 bases from J, leaving 28 bases between. The CDR3 totals 20 residues. Germline V lookup: CDR1 MNHNS, CDR2 SASEGT. The CDR3 DNA reads TGTGCCAGCAGTGCACCGGGACAAACTCACGTGGGACGACTCTACAATGAGCAGTTCTTC. This sequence encodes CASSAPGQTHVGRLYNEQFF.

V is TRBV6-1 and J is TRBJ1-1; 8 bases match TRBD1. Germline V gives CDR1 MNHNS, CDR2 SASEGT. J gave up 4 bases and V 7 bases, and 5 bases lay outside the gene matches. The CDR3 extends over 13 amino acids. The CDR3: CASILTGGTEAFF. The CDR3 DNA follows: TGTGCCAGCATATTAACAGGGGGCACTGAAGCTTTCTTT.

This sequence joins TRBV6-1 and TRBJ1-2; possible D gene TRBD1, 6 bases. Trimming cost V 2 bases and J 2 bases, with 9 bases left between them. The CDR3 totals 14 residues. Per germline, CDR1 MNHNS and CDR2 SASEGT. This chain's CDR3 is CASSELDRNYGYTF. CDR3 in DNA: TGTGCCAGCAGTGAACTAGACAGGAACTATGGCTACACCTTC.

V is TRBV6-5 and J is TRBJ2-7; TRBD2 matches 11 bases. The CDR3 totals 15 residues. After removal of 2 bases from V and 6 bases from J, the junction contained 6 bases not matched to a gene. In germline, CDR1 is MNHEY, CDR2 SVGAGI. CDR3 sequence (DNA): TGTGCCAGCAGTTACACTAGCGGGAGTCGATGCGAGCAGTACTTC. As protein: CASSYTSGSRCEQYF.

This chain links TRBV5-5 with TRBJ2-1; 9 bases agree with TRBD1. CDR3 length equals 14 residues. CDR1 and CDR2 from the germline V gene are SGHKS and YYEKEE (reference sequence). Germline trimming cut 7 bases from V and 4 bases from J; bases unmatched to any gene: 6. CDR3 in amino acids: CASRGQGTYNEQFF. CDR3 coding DNA: TGTGCCAGCCGTGGACAGGGGACATACAATGAGCAGTTCTTC. Variable domain in full (rest from reference TRBV5-5 and TRBJ2-1): DAGVTQSPTHLIKTRGQQVTLRCSPISGHKSVSWYQQVLGQGPQFIFQYYEKEERGRGNFPDRFSARQFPNYSSELNVNALLLGDSALYLCASRGQGTYNEQFFGPGTRLTVL.

The V call is TRBV18, the J call TRBJ2-7; 16 bases map to TRBD2. Germline V gives CDR1 KGHSH, CDR2 LQKENI. After removal of 0 bases from V and 1 base from J, the junction contained 9 bases not matched to a gene. This CDR3 is 20 amino acids long. CDR3 protein: CASSPPGTSGRAFFSYEQYF. DNA for the CDR3: TGTGCCAGCTCACCACCCGGGACTAGCGGGAGGGCCTTTTTTTCCTACGAGCAGTACTTC.

The CDR3 DNA follows: TGCAGCGTTGAGGGATTCGGGAGCGGGAGTCACAACGAGCAGTACTTC. It specifies CSVEGFGSGSHNEQYF. The chain carries TRBV29-1 and TRBJ2-5; 8 nucleotides agree with TRBD2. The DNA end favors TRBJ2-7, so the J call may be wrong. Germline-derived CDR1 and CDR2 are SQVTM and ANQGSEA. This CDR3 has 16 residues.

The rearrangement uses TRBV11-2 and TRBJ1-5, with 8 bases that match TRBD1. Germline CDR1 reads SGHAT; CDR2 reads FQNNGV. The V gene end was trimmed by 4 bases and the J gene end by 3 bases; junction bases not matched to a gene: 2. The CDR3 sequence is 14 residues long. CDR3 in amino acids: CASSSTGVNQPQHF. Here the CDR3 DNA reads TGTGCCAGCAGCTCGACAGGGGTCAATCAGCCCCAGCATTTT.

This clone has a single count. This sequence joins TRBV19 and TRBJ2-7, with 12 nucleotides matching TRBD2. V lost 3 bases and J lost 4; bases outside the gene matches: 10. This CDR3 spans 17 amino acids. CDR1 is LNHDA, CDR2 SQIVND, per germline (reference sequence). CDR3 loop: CASSISRTSGIGYEQYF. CDR3 DNA: TGTGCCAGTAGTATTTCACGGACTAGCGGGATAGGGTACGAGCAGTACTTC. The entire variable domain, with the rest obtained from reference TRBV19 and TRBJ2-7, is as follows: DGGITQSPKYLFRKEGQNVTLSCEQNLNHDAMYWYRQDPGQGLRLIYYSQIVNDFQKGDIAEGYSVSREKKESFPLTVTSAQKNPTAFYLCASSISRTSGIGYEQYFGPGTRLTVT.

The rearrangement links TRBV7-2 to TRBJ2-7; weak D call: TRBD2 (5 bases). This CDR3 is built from 13 residues. The V end was cut by 4 bases, the J end by 3 bases, with 10 bases between. CDR1 SGHTA and CDR2 FQGNSA come from the germline V gene. The CDR3 loop is CASSSPSRYEQYF. Here the CDR3 DNA reads TGTGCCAGCAGCTCGCCTAGCCGCTACGAGCAGTACTTC.

The chain has TRBV4-2 and TRBJ1-1; D is possibly TRBD1 (6 bases). The CDR3 runs to 18 residues. The V gene lost 0 bases and the J gene lost 6 bases, with 23 bases spanning the gap. Germline loops: CDR1 LGHNA, CDR2 YNFKEQ. CDR3 sequence reads: CASSQDQMGQREQAEAFF. In DNA, the CDR3 is TGTGCCAGCAGCCAAGACCAAATGGGACAAAGGGAACAAGCTGAAGCTTTCTTT.

The rearrangement uses TRBV27 and TRBJ2-7, with D possibly TRBD1 on 6 matching bases. The CDR3 loop spans 15 amino acids. Germline V lookup: CDR1 MNHEY, CDR2 SMNVEV (reference sequence). The ends were cut back, 0 bases at V and 2 bases at J, with 11 bases in the middle. The CDR3: CASSLSAGDTYEQYF. The CDR3, as DNA: TGTGCCAGCAGTTTATCGGCAGGGGATACCTACGAGCAGTACTTC.

The rearrangement uses TRBV10-3 and TRBJ2-7; D unclear. The germline CDR1 and CDR2 sequences are ENHRY and SYGVKD. The germline V and J ends were trimmed by 3 bases and 2 bases, with 8 bases remaining between them. This CDR3 is 13 amino acids long. The CDR3 DNA is TGTGCCATCAGTGAACGTAGCCCCTACGAGCAGTACTTC. Its protein product is CAISERSPYEQYF.

This chain links TRBV29-1 with TRBJ2-5, with a possible D match to TRBD1 (6 bases). V was shortened by 6 bases and J by 7 bases, with 15 bases between the two germline ends. The CDR3 length is 12 residues. Germline loops: CDR1 SQVTM, CDR2 ANQGSEA. CDR3 residues: CSVGDIPGTQYF. CDR3 DNA: TGCAGCGTGGGGGACATCCCGGGGACCCAGTACTTC.

This chain uses TRBV28 with TRBJ1-5; 8 nucleotides line up with TRBD1. V was clipped by 3 bases and J by 5 bases; unmatched bases: 6. The CDR3 length is 15 residues. Germline V gene lookup returns CDR1 MDHEN and CDR2 SYDVKM. This chain's CDR3 is CASSFRGQGYQPQHF. CDR3 in DNA: TGTGCCAGCAGTTTCCGTGGACAGGGATATCAGCCCCAGCATTTT.

This clone was detected only a few times. The chain employs TRBV6-1 and TRBJ2-7; TRBD1 matches at 10 bases. The CDR3 loop spans 15 amino acids. J lost 5 bases, V lost 1 base, and 5 bases had no gene match. The germline gives CDR1 MNHNS, CDR2 SASEGT. The CDR3 protein is CASSEEIGTGDEQYF. DNA of the CDR3: TGTGCCAGCAGTGAAGAGATCGGGACAGGGGACGAGCAGTACTTC.

This sequence joins TRBV30 and TRBJ2-1, with 7 bases identical to TRBD2. V trimming: 2 bases; J trimming: 10 bases; junction bases outside the gene matches: 8. The length of the CDR3 is 13 residues. CDR1 is GTSNPN, CDR2 SVGIG, per germline (reference sequence). The CDR3 DNA follows: TGTGCCTGGAGTTTCAGCGGGGCCGGGGAGCAGTTCTTC. Protein product: CAWSFSGAGEQFF.

This clone was detected a few times. This CDR3 is also generated by other DNA sequences in the sample. The V call is TRBV28, the J call TRBJ1-1; no reliable D call. The germline gives CDR1 MDHEN, CDR2 SYDVKM. The CDR3 length is 13 residues. Between the trimmed V and J ends, which lost 8 bases and 0 bases, there was a span of 10 bases. In DNA form, the CDR3 reads TGTGCCAGCCAAAATCAAATGAACACTGAAGCTTTCTTT. It yields the protein CASQNQMNTEAFF.

The V call is TRBV2, the J call TRBJ2-7, with TRBD2 identical over 7 bases. The J segment lost 4 bases and the V segment lost 6 bases, leaving 3 bases of the junction unmatched. The V gene's germline CDR1 is SNHLY and CDR2 FYNNEI. This CDR3 region has 12 residues. In nucleotides, the CDR3 is TGTGCCAGCAGGGGGAGGGTATACGAGCAGTACTTC. Its translation is CASRGRVYEQYF.

The genes are TRBV5-1 and TRBJ1-1; a possible D gene is TRBD1 (5 bases). This CDR3 spans 15 amino acids. Germline assignment: CDR1 SGHRS and CDR2 YFSETQ. Trimming pared 4 bases from V and 1 base from J, leaving 14 bases between. CDR3 coding DNA: TGCGCCAGCAGCCCGGGGGTCACGGGGAACACTGAAGCTTTCTTT. Protein: CASSPGVTGNTEAFF.

The chain links TRBV28 to TRBJ2-7; perhaps TRBD1 as D (6 bases). Looked up from germline, CDR1 is MDHEN and CDR2 is SYDVKM. Between the trimmed V and J ends, which lost 10 bases and 4 bases, there was a span of 14 bases. This CDR3 spans 12 amino acids. CDR3 in DNA: TGTGCCACCCTCAGGGGAAGGTACGAGCAGTACTTC. Protein sequence: CATLRGRYEQYF. The complete variable domain, with remaining parts taken from reference TRBV28 and TRBJ2-7, reads DVKVTQSSRYLVKRTGEKVFLECVQDMDHENMFWYRQDPGLGLRLIYFSYDVKMKEKGDIPEGYSVSREKKERFSLILESASTNQTSMYLCATLRGRYEQYFGPGTRLTVT.

The rearrangement links TRBV10-3 to TRBJ2-5, with TRBD1 identical over 7 bases. With 2 bases clipped from V and 5 bases from J, the junction kept 14 bases outside the gene matches. This CDR3 has 17 residues. In germline, CDR1 is ENHRY, CDR2 SYGVKD. CDR3 amino acids: CAISETMQGGLTETQYF. In DNA form, the CDR3 reads TGTGCCATCAGTGAGACTATGCAAGGGGGCTTGACGGAGACCCAGTACTTC.

The chain has TRBV15 and TRBJ2-3, with a possible D match to TRBD2 (6 bases). Trimming left V 0 bases short and J 0 bases short, with 16 bases between. CDR3 length: 18 residues. Germline V gives CDR1 LNHNV, CDR2 YYDKDF (reference sequence). In DNA form, the CDR3 reads TGTGCCACCAGCAGAGATCCCGGGGGACCGCTGAGCACAGATACGCAGTATTTT. It translates to CATSRDPGGPLSTDTQYF.

The V gene is TRBV30, the J gene TRBJ2-1, with 13 bases that match TRBD2. J lost 7 bases, V lost 2 bases, and 14 bases had no gene match. There are 18 residues in the CDR3. CDR1 is GTSNPN, CDR2 SVGIG, per germline (reference sequence). CDR3 DNA sequence: TGTGCCTGGAGTAAACTTTATGGGGGACTAGCGGGATCTAATGAGCAGTTCTTC. It codes for CAWSKLYGGLAGSNEQFF.

The chain has TRBV9 and TRBJ2-1, with D possibly TRBD2 on 6 matching bases. The CDR3 loop spans 15 amino acids. V was cut by 0 bases and J by 8 bases, with 15 bases left in between. CDR1 is SGDLS and CDR2 is YYNGEE in the germline V gene. The CDR3 loop reads CASSVEAGNSYEQFF. CDR3 bases: TGTGCCAGCAGCGTAGAGGCGGGAAATTCTTATGAGCAGTTCTTC.

The rearrangement joins TRBV7-9 to TRBJ2-7; TRBD1 matches 8 bases. J gave up 6 bases and V 3 bases, and 7 bases lay outside the gene matches. There are 14 residues in the CDR3. The germline gives CDR1 SEHNR, CDR2 FQNEAQ (reference sequence). The CDR3, as DNA: TGTGCCAGCAGCTTTTCGGACAGGGTCGGCGAGCAGTACTTC. Translating it yields CASSFSDRVGEQYF. Full variable domain (missing parts from reference TRBV7-9 and TRBJ2-7): DTGVSQNPRHKITKRGQNVTFRCDPISEHNRLYWYRQTLGQGPEFLTYFQNEAQLEKSRLLSDRFSAERPKGSFSTLEIQRTEQGDSAMYLCASSFSDRVGEQYFGPGTRLTVT.

V is TRBV25-1 and J is TRBJ1-2; a possible D gene is TRBD1 (6 bases). The CDR3 length is 14 residues. Germline-derived CDR1 and CDR2 are MGHDK and SYGVNS. V lost 4 bases to trimming and J lost 2 bases, with 11 bases between them. CDR3 protein: CASSVGQRNYGYTF. The CDR3 nucleotides read TGTGCCAGCAGTGTAGGACAGCGAAACTATGGCTACACCTTC.